Presented here are 17 T cell receptor beta chains from one specimen sequenced in a study of OX40 agonist ivuxolimab in advanced cancers. Sequencing was performed with immunoSEQ multiplex PCR; in TCRdb, only in-frame clones are kept and a portion is missing. The table lists tens of thousands of clones, 90% to 95% of them singletons. Specimen: CD4+ or CD8+ T cells sorted from blood, collected in a trial of the OX40 agonist ivuxolimab. The origin of the receptors is an adult with an advanced solid tumor such as melanoma, head and neck, liver or kidney cancer.

V usage is TRBV4-3 and J usage is TRBJ2-7; D gene uncertain. The CDR3 spans 14 residues. Trimming shortened V by 0 bases and J by 3 bases, and 9 bases separated the two germline ends. CDR1 and CDR2 (germline): LGHNA, YSLEER. The CDR3 bases are TGCGCCAGCAGCCAAGATACGGCAGACTACGAGCAGTACTTC. Amino acids: CASSQDTADYEQYF.

The rearrangement joins TRBV25-1 to TRBJ1-4; 11 bases line up with TRBD1. The germline V gene has CDR1 MGHDK and CDR2 SYGVNS. The CDR3 is 15 residues long. The V segment lost 1 base and the J segment 6 bases; nucleotides outside the gene matches: 1. In nucleotides, the CDR3 is TGTGCCAGCAGTGAATTGGGACAGGGGGATGAAAAACTGTTTTTT. As protein: CASSELGQGDEKLFF.

The chain is built from TRBV4-1 and TRBJ2-1, with 10 positions matching TRBD2. CDR1 is MGHRA and CDR2 is YSYEKL in the germline V gene. V lost 3 bases, J lost 8 bases, and 10 bases stayed unmatched. This CDR3 has 16 amino acids. CDR3 nucleotides: TGCGCCAGCAGCCACCTGAGCGGGGGGGCCATGGATGAGCAGTTCTTC. This gives the protein CASSHLSGGAMDEQFF.

The chain is built from TRBV4-1 and TRBJ2-7; no clear D. The V end was cut by 4 bases, the J end by 5 bases, with 18 bases between. The CDR3 is made up of 15 amino acids. Germline CDR1 MGHRA, CDR2 YSYEKL. CDR3 coding DNA: TGCGCCAGCAGCCTCATAAGGAGAGACCCCCACGAGCAGTACTTC. Amino acids: CASSLIRRDPHEQYF.

This clone was seen just once. This chain uses TRBV5-3 with TRBJ2-7; 7 nucleotides line up with TRBD2. TRBV5-3 is reported as an ORF; its role is uncertain. The V gene end was trimmed by 9 bases and the J gene end by 1 base; junction bases not matched to a gene: 13. CDR3 length equals 15 residues. For the CDR3, the DNA is TGTGCCACCCGAATCCTAGCGGTGACTTCCTACGAGCAGTACTTC. Amino acid sequence: CATRILAVTSYEQYF.

This clone occurred once. A junction boundary mismatches the germline segment, possibly from a read error. The V gene is TRBV2, the J gene TRBJ2-1; D might be TRBD2 (5 bases). Germline V CDR1 and CDR2: SNHLY, FYNNEI. This CDR3 is 14 amino acids long. As DNA, the CDR3 is TGTGCCAGCAGTCCGGCGGGCCACTACGATGAGCAGTTCTTC. This codes for CASSPAGHYDEQFF.

The chain has TRBV27 and TRBJ2-3, with 7 bases aligning to TRBD2. Trimming removed 3 bases from V and 5 bases from J; junction bases left unmatched: 8. CDR3 size: 15 residues. CDR1 is MNHEY and CDR2 is SMNVEV in the germline V gene (reference sequence). The CDR3 DNA is TGTGCCAGCAGTTTCCGTGGGAGGGCCGGAGATACGCAGTATTTT. Amino acid sequence: CASSFRGRAGDTQYF.

The rearrangement uses TRBV4-1 and TRBJ2-7, with TRBD2 matching over 9 bases. J gave up 3 bases and V 0 bases, and 3 bases lay outside the gene matches. Germline V lookup: CDR1 MGHRA, CDR2 YSYEKL. This CDR3 has 15 amino acids. The CDR3, as DNA: TGCGCCAGCAGCCAAGATACTAGCGGGTACTACGAGCAGTACTTC. This translates into CASSQDTSGYYEQYF.

This clone was observed many times. This chain uses TRBV12-5 with TRBJ1-2; TRBD1 agrees at 8 bases. The ends lost 2 bases at V and 5 bases at J; junction bases unmatched: 4. Germline V lookup: CDR1 LGHNT, CDR2 FRNRAP. The CDR3 consists of 14 residues. The CDR3 loop is CASGLWQGAYGYTF. The CDR3, as DNA: TGTGCTAGTGGTTTGTGGCAGGGGGCTTATGGCTACACCTTC. Full variable domain (rest looked up from reference TRBV12-5 and TRBJ1-2): DARVTQTPRHKVTEMGQEVTMRCQPILGHNTVFWYRQTMMQGLELLAYFRNRAPLDDSGMPKDRFSAEMPDATLATLKIQPSEPRDSAVYFCASGLWQGAYGYTFGSGTRLTVV.

The chain has TRBV5-1 and TRBJ2-1; unclear D gene. V dropped 0 bases and J dropped 9 bases, with 4 bases sitting between them. Looked up from germline, CDR1 is SGHRS and CDR2 is YFSETQ. This CDR3 is 11 amino acids long. In nucleotides, the CDR3 is TGCGCCAGCAGCTTGGTGGGTGAGCAGTTCTTC. It encodes CASSLVGEQFF.

This clone was recorded once. The rearrangement links TRBV11-2 to TRBJ1-3; D not certain. This CDR3 spans 15 amino acids. Trimming left V 5 bases short and J 1 base short, with 12 bases between. Looked up from germline, CDR1 is SGHAT and CDR2 is FQNNGV. The CDR3 spells CASSAPRSSGNTIYF. DNA for the CDR3: TGTGCCAGCAGCGCTCCTAGATCTTCTGGAAACACCATATATTTT.

The rearrangement uses TRBV27 and TRBJ2-7; D unresolved. Looked up from germline, CDR1 is MNHEY and CDR2 is SMNVEV (reference sequence). CDR3 length: 13 amino acids. V lost 5 bases, J lost 0 bases, and 8 bases lay in between. CDR3 sequence reads: CASSPYLSYEQYF. The CDR3, as DNA: TGTGCCAGCAGTCCCTATCTCTCCTACGAGCAGTACTTC.

This chain connects TRBV15 to TRBJ2-2; D perhaps matches TRBD1 (6 bases). In germline, CDR1 is LNHNV, CDR2 YYDKDF (reference sequence). Trimming cost V 3 bases and J 4 bases, with 15 bases left between them. This CDR3 has 16 amino acids. The CDR3 nucleotides read TGTGCCACCAGCAGGTCCGGGACACAGATCACCGGGGAGCTGTTTTTT. This sequence encodes CATSRSGTQITGELFF.

The rearrangement joins TRBV4-1 to TRBJ2-2; 10 nucleotides line up with TRBD2. V was clipped by 4 bases and J by 7 bases; unmatched bases: 12. This CDR3 is 17 amino acids long. In germline, CDR1 is MGHRA, CDR2 YSYEKL. The CDR3 DNA reads TGCGCCAGCAGCCCTGGACGTAGGACTAGCGGTAACGGGGAGCTGTTTTTT. This translates into CASSPGRRTSGNGELFF.

The chain links TRBV5-6 to TRBJ2-7, with TRBD1 matching 9 bases. The CDR3 extends over 15 amino acids. Germline CDR1 is SGHDT and CDR2 is YYEEEE. V lost 4 bases and J lost 3; bases outside the gene matches: 8. CDR3 DNA sequence: TGTGCCAGCAGCGCCACAGGGGGCGGTATCTACGAGCAGTACTTC. It codes for CASSATGGGIYEQYF. The complete variable domain, with remaining parts taken from reference TRBV5-6 and TRBJ2-7, reads DAGVTQSPTHLIKTRGQQVTLRCSPKSGHDTVSWYQQALGQGPQFIFQYYEEEERQRGNFPDRFSGHQFPNYSSELNVNALLLGDSALYLCASSATGGGIYEQYFGPGTRLTVT.

The rearrangement joins TRBV9 to TRBJ1-2; D is unclear. The CDR3 is 13 amino acids. Germline V CDR1 and CDR2: SGDLS, YYNGEE. V lost 4 bases and J lost 8, with 15 bases in between. CDR3 sequence: CASSHIGVVGYTF. CDR3 DNA: TGTGCCAGCAGCCATATCGGGGTTGTCGGCTACACCTTC.

V usage is TRBV5-4 and J usage is TRBJ2-4; D is tentatively TRBD1 or TRBD2 (5 bases each). Germline lookup yields CDR1 SGHNT and CDR2 YYREEE (reference sequence). V shed 2 bases and J shed 0 bases, with 18 bases lying between them. The CDR3 loop spans 18 amino acids. CDR3 amino acids: CASSFELGDRVAKNIQYF. CDR3 DNA: TGTGCCAGCAGCTTCGAACTAGGGGATAGAGTAGCCAAAAACATTCAGTACTTC. The whole variable domain, filled in from reference TRBV5-4 and TRBJ2-4, reads ETGVTQSPTHLIKTRGQQVTLRCSSQSGHNTVSWYQQALGQGPQFIFQYYREEENGRGNFPPRFSGLQFPNYSSELNVNALELDDSALYLCASSFELGDRVAKNIQYFGAGTRLSVL.